Listed here are 28 T cell receptor beta chains from one sample, sequenced in a study of response to subunit inactivated influenza vaccine. TCRdb ran MiXCR on the RT-PCR reads and lists one entry per CDR3 protein. The data contain hundreds of thousands of distinct CDR3 sequences, approximately 7.7% of them seen just once; the ten biggest clones take up around 13%. Specimen: PBMCs from blood, collected 23 months after vaccination. These receptors were taken from a man aged 45 to 75 who received an inactivated influenza vaccine.

This clonotype was counted many times. The chain links TRBV20-1 to TRBJ1-1, with D perhaps matching TRBD1 (6 bases). Trimming took off 0 bases at V and 4 bases at J, with 12 bases between the two ends. Germline V CDR1 and CDR2: DFQATT, SNEGSKA (reference sequence). The CDR3 has 14 amino acids. The CDR3 region has the DNA TGCAGTGCTAGAGAGGGGGCGTCGGGCACTGAAGCTTTCTTT. Its translation is CSAREGASGTEAFF.

The CDR3 is CSARNVRETQYF. The CDR3, as DNA: TGCAGTGCTAGAAACGTCCGAGAGACCCAGTACTTC. The rearrangement uses TRBV20-1 and TRBJ2-5; D is unresolved. The germline V gene has CDR1 DFQATT and CDR2 SNEGSKA (reference sequence). Trimming took 2 bases from V and 4 from J, leaving 8 bases between them. CDR3 length: 12 amino acids.

The V call is TRBV18, the J call TRBJ2-2; 10 positions agree with TRBD2. The CDR3 has 17 amino acids. From germline, CDR1 is KGHSH and CDR2 LQKENI. Losses at the gene ends were 3 bases for V and 7 bases for J; bases not matched to a gene: 11. DNA for the CDR3: TGTGCCAGCTCACCTCGTCTAGCGGGAGTTCATGGCGGGGAGCTGTTTTTT. Its translation: CASSPRLAGVHGGELFF.

This clonotype was counted at least ten times. The chain carries TRBV4-3 and TRBJ2-2, with D perhaps matching TRBD1 or TRBD2 (6 bases each). The V end lost 0 bases, the J end lost 4 bases, and 21 bases lay between the germline ends. Germline V CDR1 and CDR2: LGHNA, YSLEER. The CDR3 is 19 residues long. The CDR3 DNA follows: TGCGCCAGCAGCCAAGATCAAAGGAGAGGAGGGGGAAGCACCGGGGAGCTGTTTTTT. It codes for CASSQDQRRGGGSTGELFF.

The V gene is TRBV20-1, the J gene TRBJ2-3, with 8 positions matching TRBD2. This CDR3 region has 15 residues. From germline, CDR1 is DFQATT and CDR2 SNEGSKA (reference sequence). V was pared by 6 bases and J by 7 bases, with 15 bases of the junction left unmatched. CDR3 amino acids: CSASFKRESLYTQYF. CDR3 nucleotides: TGCAGTGCGAGCTTTAAGCGGGAGAGTCTGTATACGCAGTATTTT.

This clonotype has ten or more counts. The chain combines TRBV11-2 with TRBJ2-7; D tentatively fits TRBD1 or TRBD2 (5 bases each). From germline, CDR1 is SGHAT and CDR2 FQNNGV. Trimming shortened V by 3 bases and J by 4 bases, and 22 bases separated the two germline ends. This CDR3 has 17 residues. The CDR3 nucleotides read TGTGCCAGCAGCTTGCTGGGACCCGAGAGTGGGCCTTACGAGCAGTACTTC. It codes for CASSLLGPESGPYEQYF.

Many counts were recorded for this clonotype. CDR3 DNA: TGTGCCAGCAGCTCTACTCCGGGACTACCCCCACAGTTCTTC. It is translated as CASSSTPGLPPQFF. The V and J genes are TRBV7-2 and TRBJ2-1, with 7 bases aligning to TRBD2. V dropped 4 bases and J dropped 13; count of bases not matched to a gene: 13. Looked up from germline, CDR1 is SGHTA and CDR2 is FQGNSA. The CDR3 extends over 14 amino acids.

This clonotype has at least ten counts. This sequence joins TRBV18 and TRBJ2-7; D may be TRBD1 (5 bases). V dropped 1 base and J dropped 2 bases, with 6 bases sitting between them. Germline V gives CDR1 KGHSH, CDR2 LQKENI. CDR3 size: 13 residues. The CDR3 loop is CASSPQGAYEQYF. The CDR3 DNA is TGTGCCAGCTCACCACAAGGGGCCTACGAGCAGTACTTC.

The chain carries TRBV10-3 and TRBJ2-7; D call uncertain. This CDR3 has 15 amino acids. Between the trimmed V and J ends, which lost 0 bases and 3 bases, there was a span of 12 bases. Germline loops: CDR1 ENHRY, CDR2 SYGVKD. Here the CDR3 reads CAISESSADNYEQYF. CDR3 nucleotides: TGTGCCATCAGTGAGTCGTCGGCAGACAACTACGAGCAGTACTTC.

In this sample, this clonotype turned up many times. The chain couples TRBV6-2 or TRBV6-3 to TRBJ1-6, with D hard to call. From germline, CDR1 is MNHEY and CDR2 SVGEGT. Between the trimmed V and J ends, which lost 2 bases and 11 bases, there was a span of 13 bases. The CDR3 loop spans 14 amino acids. CDR3 residues: CASSYQGNATPLHF. Written as DNA, the CDR3 is TGTGCCAGCAGTTACCAAGGAAATGCGACACCCCTCCACTTT.

The chain links TRBV12-3 or TRBV12-4 to TRBJ2-7; D may be TRBD1 (5 bases). The CDR3 is 15 amino acids. Trimming took 0 bases from V and 2 from J, leaving 11 bases between them. CDR3 loop: CASSLAGDRTYEQYF. CDR3 DNA sequence: TGTGCCAGCAGTTTAGCAGGGGATAGGACCTACGAGCAGTACTTC.

This clonotype has at least ten counts. The chain employs TRBV28 and TRBJ1-1; 7 nucleotides align to TRBD1. The CDR3 has 15 amino acids. CDR1 is MDHEN, CDR2 SYDVKM, per germline. J gave up 1 base and V 6 bases, and 8 bases lay outside the gene matches. The DNA for the CDR3 is TGTGCCAGCAGCCGGACAGGACGGGGGAACACTGAAGCTTTCTTT. This codes for CASSRTGRGNTEAFF.

The sample holds a few counts of this clonotype. The chain combines TRBV27 with TRBJ2-7, with D hard to call. This CDR3 is built from 14 residues. Germline CDR1 is MNHEY and CDR2 is SMNVEV (reference sequence). V was clipped by 5 bases and J by 5 bases, with 16 bases between them. The CDR3 loop reads CASSPTLLSHEQYF. In nucleotides, the CDR3 is TGTGCCAGCAGTCCCACGCTCCTGTCTCACGAGCAGTACTTC.

This chain joins TRBV12-3 or TRBV12-4 and TRBJ2-1; D not resolved. Trimming removed 6 bases from V and 10 bases from J, with 16 bases in between. The CDR3 runs 13 residues. The CDR3 here is CASSRRGRWEQFF. CDR3 in DNA: TGTGCCAGCAGCCGACGTGGAAGGTGGGAGCAGTTCTTC.

In this sample, this clonotype turned up many times. The rearrangement links TRBV6-2 or TRBV6-3 to TRBJ2-3; the D gene could be TRBD1 or TRBD2 (5 bases each). V was clipped by 7 bases and J by 3 bases, with 11 bases between them. The CDR3 runs to 13 residues. Germline lookup yields CDR1 MNHEY and CDR2 SVGEGT. In DNA, the CDR3 is TGTGCCAGCACCCCTGGGGGAACAGATACGCAGTATTTT. Amino acids: CASTPGGTDTQYF.

This clonotype has ten or more counts. CDR3 sequence (DNA): TGTGCCAGCAGTCCGCCAACAGGGGCGAGCAATCAGCCCCAGCATTTT. Encoded protein: CASSPPTGASNQPQHF. V gene TRBV28 combines with J gene TRBJ1-5; 7 nucleotides agree with TRBD1. Germline values: CDR1 MDHEN, CDR2 SYDVKM. The CDR3 covers 16 residues. The V segment lost 5 bases and the J segment 1 base; nucleotides outside the gene matches: 8. The variable domain in full, with the rest retrieved from reference TRBV28 and TRBJ1-5, is DVKVTQSSRYLVKRTGEKVFLECVQDMDHENMFWYRQDPGLGLRLIYFSYDVKMKEKGDIPEGYSVSREKKERFSLILESASTNQTSMYLCASSPPTGASNQPQHFGDGTRLSIL.

The V call is TRBV20-1, the J call TRBJ2-2; no clear D gene. Germline CDR1 reads DFQATT; CDR2 reads SNEGSKA (reference sequence). The CDR3 covers 11 residues. Trimming removed 3 bases from V and 6 bases from J, with 5 bases in between. CDR3 in amino acids: CSASAPGELFF. The CDR3 DNA is TGCAGTGCTAGCGCTCCCGGGGAGCTGTTTTTT.

The gene calls are TRBV6-4 and TRBJ2-5; D not certain. CDR1 and CDR2 from the germline V gene are MRHNA and SNTAGT. The CDR3 covers 15 residues. The V and J ends lost 4 bases and 4 bases respectively, with 16 bases between them. For the CDR3, the DNA is TGTGCCAGCAGTGGCCCCGGTGAGTGCAGAGAGACCCAGTACTTC. As protein: CASSGPGECRETQYF.

The chain joins TRBV20-1 to TRBJ1-1; tentatively, D is TRBD1 (5 bases). Trimming shortened V by 6 bases and J by 4 bases, and 15 bases separated the two germline ends. Looked up from germline, CDR1 is DFQATT and CDR2 is SNEGSKA (reference sequence). The CDR3 runs 13 residues. In nucleotides, the CDR3 is TGCAGTGCCCCGAAATCAGGGAGCACTGAAGCTTTCTTT. Translated: CSAPKSGSTEAFF.

This clonotype was observed many times. The V gene is TRBV12-3 or TRBV12-4, the J gene TRBJ1-3; D is possibly TRBD1 (5 bases). Trimming took 5 bases from V and 7 from J, leaving 12 bases between them. The CDR3 sequence is 13 residues long. This CDR3 is CASSPGTRNTIYF. CDR3 bases: TGTGCCAGCAGTCCCGGGACTCGGAACACCATATATTTT.

In this sample, this clonotype turned up a few times. This sequence joins TRBV28 and TRBJ2-3; no clear D gene. Trimming took 4 bases from V and 0 from J, leaving 11 bases between them. This CDR3 region has 15 residues. CDR1 and CDR2 from the germline V gene are MDHEN and SYDVKM. CDR3: CASSSPLLSTDTQYF. As DNA, the CDR3 is TGTGCCAGCAGTTCGCCTCTCCTAAGCACAGATACGCAGTATTTT.

This clonotype was detected ten times or more. The chain combines TRBV12-3 or TRBV12-4 with TRBJ2-5, with D tentatively TRBD2 (6 bases). The CDR3 consists of 12 residues. V lost 2 bases and J 13 bases, leaving 14 bases between the germline ends. CDR3 coding DNA: TGTGCCAGCAGTTTAACGGAGGGAGTCATGTACTTC. Amino acid sequence: CASSLTEGVMYF.

The chain links TRBV10-2 to TRBJ2-7, with 7 bases that match TRBD1. Germline V lookup: CDR1 WSHSY, CDR2 SAAADI. CDR3 size: 13 residues. V shed 6 bases, J shed 2 bases, and the junction held 4 bases outside the gene matches. The CDR3 DNA reads as TGCGCCAGCAGCGTCACAGGGGCCTACGAGCAGTACTTC. Protein sequence: CASSVTGAYEQYF.

This clonotype was counted ten times or more. The V gene is TRBV5-5, the J gene TRBJ2-1; maybe TRBD1 (7 bases). The V and J ends lost 1 base and 7 bases respectively, with 24 bases between them. The V gene's germline CDR1 is SGHKS and CDR2 YYEKEE (reference sequence). There are 18 residues in the CDR3. The CDR3 loop is CASSLIFPDIRGRNEQFF. In DNA form, the CDR3 reads TGTGCCAGCAGCTTGATCTTCCCGGACATCAGGGGGAGGAATGAGCAGTTCTTC. The full variable domain, completed using reference TRBV5-5 and TRBJ2-1, is DAGVTQSPTHLIKTRGQQVTLRCSPISGHKSVSWYQQVLGQGPQFIFQYYEKEERGRGNFPDRFSARQFPNYSSELNVNALLLGDSALYLCASSLIFPDIRGRNEQFFGPGTRLTVL.

This clonotype was detected ten times or more. The genes are TRBV10-3 and TRBJ2-1; D remains ambiguous. The V gene's germline CDR1 is ENHRY and CDR2 SYGVKD. The CDR3 runs 13 residues. Trimming removed 0 bases at V and 8 bases at J, with 8 bases between. The CDR3 reads CAISESSVDEQFF. CDR3 DNA sequence: TGTGCCATCAGTGAGTCATCTGTGGATGAGCAGTTCTTC.

This clonotype came up many times. The rearrangement links TRBV29-1 to TRBJ2-5; 7 positions match TRBD2. Germline trimming cut 2 bases from V and 5 bases from J; bases unmatched to any gene: 11. The CDR3 totals 15 residues. Germline lookup yields CDR1 SQVTM and CDR2 ANQGSEA. DNA of the CDR3: TGCAGCGTTGAAAGGGAGGGAATGGCCTGGGAGACCCAGTACTTC. Its translation: CSVEREGMAWETQYF. Drawing the rest from reference TRBV29-1 and TRBJ2-5, the complete variable domain is SAVISQKPSRDICQRGTSLTIQCQVDSQVTMMFWYRQQPGQSLTLIATANQGSEATYESGFVIDKFPISRPNLTFSTLTVSNMSPEDSSIYLCSVEREGMAWETQYFGPGTRLLVL.

The chain uses TRBV5-6 and TRBJ2-3; D is uncertain. Trimming left V 7 bases short and J 3 bases short, with 6 bases between. The CDR3 has 11 residues. The germline V gene encodes CDR1 SGHDT and CDR2 YYEEEE. Written as DNA, the CDR3 is TGTGCCAGCGGCCTAACAGATACGCAGTATTTT. Translating it yields CASGLTDTQYF.

This clonotype has only a few counts. This chain connects TRBV3-1 to TRBJ1-3, with D unresolved. V lost 4 bases and J 1 base, leaving 14 bases between the germline ends. Germline V gene sequence: CDR1 LGHDT, CDR2 YNNKEL (reference sequence). This CDR3 contains 16 residues. This CDR3 reads CASSPLAGLSGNTIYF. DNA of the CDR3: TGTGCCAGCAGCCCCTTGGCAGGACTTTCTGGAAACACCATATATTTT.